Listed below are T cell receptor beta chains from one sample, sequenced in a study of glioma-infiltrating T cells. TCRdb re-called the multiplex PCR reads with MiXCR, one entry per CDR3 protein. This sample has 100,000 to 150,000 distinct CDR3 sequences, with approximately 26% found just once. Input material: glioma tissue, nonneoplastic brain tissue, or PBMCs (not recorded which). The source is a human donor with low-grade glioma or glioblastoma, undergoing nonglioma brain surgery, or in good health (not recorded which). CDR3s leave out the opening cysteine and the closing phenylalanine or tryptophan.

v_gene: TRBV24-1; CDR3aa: ATSDPLSGYT
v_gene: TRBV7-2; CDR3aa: ASSSRFKTDTQY
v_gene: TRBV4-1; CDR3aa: ASSQEGNRKGSGYT
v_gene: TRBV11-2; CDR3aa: ASSPTRDTGELF
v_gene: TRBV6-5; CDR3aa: AISEGDPYQETQY
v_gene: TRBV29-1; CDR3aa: SVEDWLRGRETQY
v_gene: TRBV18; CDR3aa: ASSPRLGSSGNTIY
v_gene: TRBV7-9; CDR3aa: ASSFQGAMGNQPQH
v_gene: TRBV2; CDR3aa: ASEADDKVAQY
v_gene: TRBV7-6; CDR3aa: ASSLMGQETQY
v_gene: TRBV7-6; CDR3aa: ASSLYGGSQSNQPQH
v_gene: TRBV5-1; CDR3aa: ASSFIQGQPPLH
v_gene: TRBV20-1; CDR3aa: SAYSTGFGANVLT
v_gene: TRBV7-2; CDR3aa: ASSWDYTDTQY